The 9 T cell receptor beta chains presented below share a single source sample, sequenced in a study of blood T cell repertoires in COVID-19. Some clones are missing from TCRdb's copy, which holds only in-frame ones; the method was immunoSEQ multiplex PCR. The sample yields 310,000 or so clones, under 90% seen once. The sequenced sample consisted of PBMCs or T cells enriched from blood (not recorded which). Source of these receptors: a woman younger than 35 who had recovered from COVID-19.

The table lists this clone with a count of one. The rearrangement links TRBV18 to TRBJ2-7; 10 bases map to TRBD1. The CDR3 totals 16 residues. V was clipped by 3 bases and J by 3 bases; unmatched bases: 8. Germline-derived CDR1 and CDR2 are KGHSH and LQKENI. CDR3 residues: CASSPAGTGVLYEQYF. In DNA form, the CDR3 reads TGTGCCAGCTCACCTGCCGGGACAGGGGTCCTCTACGAGCAGTACTTC.

This clone was counted only a few times. The chain employs TRBV7-8 and TRBJ1-1, with D uncertain. The CDR3 is 18 residues long. Germline V gene sequence: CDR1 SGHVS, CDR2 FQNEAQ. V lost 2 bases, J lost 0 bases, and 19 bases lay in between. CDR3 loop: CASSLMPLFGDMNTEAFF. Here the CDR3 DNA reads TGTGCCAGCAGCTTAATGCCCCTCTTTGGAGATATGAACACTGAAGCTTTCTTT. Full variable domain (rest looked up from reference TRBV7-8 and TRBJ1-1): GAGVSQSPRYKVAKRGQDVALRCDPISGHVSLFWYQQALGQGPEFLTYFQNEAQLDKSGLPSDRFFAERPEGSVSTLKIQRTQQEDSAVYLCASSLMPLFGDMNTEAFFGQGTRLTVV.

DNA for the CDR3: TGTGCCAGCAGCTTCACGGGAGTCACGGCCGAGACCCAGTACTTC. This codes for CASSFTGVTAETQYF. The chain recombines TRBV11-2 with TRBJ2-5, with a tentative D call TRBD2 (6 bases). CDR3 length: 15 amino acids. V lost 3 bases, J lost 5 bases, and 16 bases lay in between. Per the germline V gene, CDR1 is SGHAT and CDR2 is FQNNGV.

The chain is built from TRBV10-1 and TRBJ2-1; TRBD1 matches 10 bases. Germline V gene sequence: CDR1 WNHNN, CDR2 SYGVQD (reference sequence). This CDR3 contains 13 residues. The V gene end was trimmed by 7 bases and the J gene end by 10 bases; junction bases not matched to a gene: 7. CDR3 loop: CASNTGTGDEQFF. CDR3 nucleotide sequence: TGCGCCAGCAACACCGGGACAGGGGACGAGCAGTTCTTC.

The genes are TRBV19 and TRBJ1-6; D call uncertain. The CDR3 consists of 15 residues. Trimming took 7 bases from V and 8 from J, leaving 18 bases between them. CDR1 LNHDA and CDR2 SQIVND come from the germline V gene (reference sequence). CDR3 in amino acids: CASTLDSAGYSPLHF. The CDR3 region has the DNA TGTGCCAGTACCCTGGACTCGGCCGGGTATTCACCCCTCCACTTT. The variable domain in full, completed from reference TRBV19 and TRBJ1-6, reads DGGITQSPKYLFRKEGQNVTLSCEQNLNHDAMYWYRQDPGQGLRLIYYSQIVNDFQKGDIAEGYSVSREKKESFPLTVTSAQKNPTAFYLCASTLDSAGYSPLHFGNGTRLTVT.

This clone occurred once. V is TRBV28 and J is TRBJ1-3; D is unclear. Trimming left V 7 bases short and J 2 bases short, with 21 bases between. The germline CDR1 and CDR2 sequences are MDHEN and SYDVKM. CDR3 length equals 17 residues. CDR3 protein: CASTSREEGWTGNTIYF. DNA of the CDR3: TGTGCCAGCACCTCACGAGAGGAGGGCTGGACTGGAAACACCATATATTTT.

The chain has TRBV27 and TRBJ1-2; maybe TRBD1 (6 bases). The germline gives CDR1 MNHEY, CDR2 SMNVEV (reference sequence). V was trimmed by 9 bases and J by 3 bases, leaving 20 bases between them. This CDR3 region has 15 residues. CDR3 sequence reads: CASRLTDSFYYGYTF. In DNA form, the CDR3 reads TGTGCCAGTCGGCTGACGGACAGCTTTTACTATGGCTACACCTTC.

The chain joins TRBV6-1 to TRBJ1-1; TRBD1 aligns across 10 bases. There are 16 residues in the CDR3. The germline V gene has CDR1 MNHNS and CDR2 SASEGT. J was trimmed by 4 bases and V by 0 bases; bases with no gene match: 5. The CDR3 reads CASSEAEGQGSTEAFF. The CDR3 coding sequence is TGTGCCAGCAGTGAAGCCGAGGGACAGGGGAGCACTGAAGCTTTCTTT.

The count of this clone is one. The rearrangement joins TRBV19 to TRBJ1-5; D is ambiguous. This CDR3 comprises 15 residues. V lost 6 bases, J lost 0 bases, and 12 bases lay in between. CDR1 LNHDA and CDR2 SQIVND come from the germline V gene (reference sequence). The CDR3 reads CASRRAPDSNQPQHF. The CDR3 DNA sequence: TGTGCCAGTAGGCGGGCACCGGATAGCAATCAGCCCCAGCATTTT.